Shown below are 30 T cell receptor beta chains from a single sample sequenced in a study of T-cell reconstitution after alpha-beta-depleted transplantation in children. Unique molecular identifiers were incorporated into the prepared TCRbeta library. TCRdb processed the PCR reads anew with MiXCR; each CDR3 protein has one entry. The sample yields 500,000 to 750,000 distinct CDR3 sequences, 10% to 15% seen once. Material: PBMCs, mostly from graft donor cells, obtained 360 days after TCRalphabeta/CD19-depleted stem cell transplant. All receptors derive from a male patient younger than 18 who had a stem cell transplant for acute myeloid leukemia, so the T cells may come from the graft donor.

The rearrangement uses TRBV19 and TRBJ1-5; the D gene is possibly TRBD1 (5 bases). The CDR3 totals 15 residues. Trimming pared 3 bases from V and 2 bases from J, leaving 11 bases between. CDR1 and CDR2 from the germline V gene are LNHDA and SQIVND (reference sequence). CDR3 in amino acids: CASSIVGDRNQPQHF. DNA of the CDR3: TGTGCCAGTAGTATTGTGGGGGATCGCAATCAGCCCCAGCATTTT.

V is TRBV20-1 and J is TRBJ1-2; no reliable D call. This CDR3 contains 15 residues. Per the germline V gene, CDR1 is DFQATT and CDR2 is SNEGSKA (reference sequence). The ends were cut back, 1 base at V and 0 bases at J, with 12 bases in the middle. CDR3 amino acids: CSARVLGRSNYGYTF. CDR3 nucleotides: TGCAGTGCTAGAGTTCTCGGACGGTCTAACTATGGCTACACCTTC.

The table lists this clonotype with many counts. The chain has TRBV7-2 and TRBJ2-7; D remains unclear. This CDR3 has 11 residues. The V end was cut by 11 bases, the J end by 4 bases, with 12 bases between. Looked up from germline, CDR1 is SGHTA and CDR2 is FQGNSA. The CDR3 DNA follows: TGTGCCGAACCGGACGGTTACGAGCAGTACTTC. This codes for CAEPDGYEQYF.

This clonotype showed up just a few times. V and J are TRBV20-1 and TRBJ2-1, with 8 nucleotides matching TRBD1. The CDR3 consists of 13 residues. Per germline, CDR1 DFQATT and CDR2 SNEGSKA (reference sequence). V dropped 1 base and J dropped 6; count of bases not matched to a gene: 2. In DNA form, the CDR3 reads TGCAGTGCTAGAGGGGACAGGTCCAATGAGCAGTTCTTC. Protein product: CSARGDRSNEQFF.

The chain links TRBV28 to TRBJ1-2; maybe TRBD1 (6 bases). V was trimmed by 6 bases and J by 4 bases, leaving 15 bases between them. Germline V CDR1 and CDR2: MDHEN, SYDVKM. The CDR3 has 14 residues. Here the CDR3 reads CASSGGRTGYGYTF. CDR3 nucleotide sequence: TGTGCCAGCAGCGGGGGCAGGACCGGCTATGGCTACACCTTC.

This clonotype appeared a single time. This chain uses TRBV12-3 or TRBV12-4 with TRBJ1-2; TRBD1 matches at 7 bases. Trimming removed 5 bases from V and 7 bases from J; junction bases left unmatched: 4. This CDR3 has 12 amino acids. This CDR3 is CASSQTGIGYTF. As DNA, the CDR3 is TGTGCCAGCAGTCAGACAGGGATTGGCTACACCTTC.

The chain carries TRBV27 and TRBJ2-1, with D maybe TRBD2 (6 bases). The CDR3 has 14 amino acids. Trimming shortened V by 5 bases and J by 4 bases, and 12 bases separated the two germline ends. Germline V gives CDR1 MNHEY, CDR2 SMNVEV (reference sequence). CDR3 region: CASSRSSEYNEQFF. The CDR3 bases are TGTGCCAGCAGTAGGTCTAGCGAATACAATGAGCAGTTCTTC.

The chain employs TRBV27 and TRBJ2-1; D not resolved. The CDR3 loop spans 18 amino acids. Trimming stripped 4 bases from V and 5 bases from J, with 24 bases between. CDR1 and CDR2 (germline): MNHEY, SMNVEV (reference sequence). The CDR3 DNA follows: TGTGCCAGCAGTTGGTCCAGGACGCCAAGTAGGTTAAACAATGAGCAGTTCTTC. Its protein product is CASSWSRTPSRLNNEQFF.

This clonotype has just a few counts. J is TRBJ2-5 and V is TRBV7-3, with D maybe TRBD1 (6 bases). Trimming shortened V by 5 bases and J by 5 bases, and 18 bases separated the two germline ends. The CDR3 is 15 amino acids. Germline V CDR1 and CDR2: SGHTA, FQGTGA. CDR3 in DNA: TGTGCCAGCAGCAAACAGGGTAATGTGGTGGAGACCCAGTACTTC. Its translation: CASSKQGNVVETQYF.

The V gene is TRBV19, the J gene TRBJ2-1; 13 bases match TRBD2. Germline CDR1 is LNHDA and CDR2 is SQIVND (reference sequence). The junction had 14 bases not matched to a gene; V was cut back by 5 bases and J by 10 bases. The CDR3 spans 17 residues. CDR3 nucleotides: TGTGCCAGTAGTCTAACGCCGGGCAGGGGACTAGCGGGAGAGCAGTTCTTC. Its protein product is CASSLTPGRGLAGEQFF.

This clonotype was found a few times. V and J are TRBV12-3 or TRBV12-4 and TRBJ1-6; tentatively, D is TRBD1 (5 bases). Trimming removed 11 bases from V and 11 bases from J, with 19 bases in between. The CDR3 is 13 residues long. In DNA, the CDR3 is TGTGCCTCCCGTCCGGAGGGGCAAACACCCCTCCACTTT. Protein product: CASRPEGQTPLHF.

There are a few counts of this clonotype. The chain joins TRBV27 to TRBJ1-3; D gene unclear. Germline-derived CDR1 and CDR2 are MNHEY and SMNVEV (reference sequence). Trimming took off 3 bases at V and 4 bases at J, with 10 bases between the two ends. The CDR3 is made up of 14 amino acids. The CDR3 region has the DNA TGTGCCAGCAGTTTCCGGGGTGAGGGAAACACCATATATTTT. Its protein is CASSFRGEGNTIYF.

The rearrangement uses TRBV29-1 and TRBJ2-7; either TRBD1 or TRBD2 may fit D (6 bases each). Looked up from germline, CDR1 is SQVTM and CDR2 is ANQGSEA. This CDR3 region has 14 residues. V was cut by 4 bases and J by 0 bases, with 13 bases left in between. The CDR3 coding sequence is TGCAGCGTTGGCGGGACACCCTACTCCTACGAGCAGTACTTC. It is translated as CSVGGTPYSYEQYF.

This clonotype was seen ten or more times. The genes are TRBV5-1 and TRBJ1-1; a possible D gene is TRBD1 (5 bases). V dropped 5 bases and J dropped 4 bases, with 12 bases sitting between them. CDR1 is SGHRS, CDR2 YFSETQ, per germline. The CDR3 consists of 13 residues. The CDR3 reads CASSYAGGTEAFF. DNA of the CDR3: TGCGCCAGCAGTTATGCGGGGGGCACTGAAGCTTTCTTT. Full variable domain (outside the CDR3, taken from reference TRBV5-1 and TRBJ1-1): KAGVTQTPRYLIKTRGQQVTLSCSPISGHRSVSWYQQTPGQGLQFLFEYFSETQRNKGNFPGRFSGRQFSNSRSEMNVSTLELGDSALYLCASSYAGGTEAFFGQGTRLTVV.

This clonotype has only a few counts. The J gene is TRBJ1-3, the V gene TRBV29-1; perhaps TRBD1 as D (6 bases). Germline V lookup: CDR1 SQVTM, CDR2 ANQGSEA. The V end lost 5 bases, the J end lost 6 bases, and 11 bases lay between the germline ends. This CDR3 contains 12 residues. CDR3 DNA sequence: TGCAGCGTTCAACAGGGAATAAACACCATATATTTT. It yields the protein CSVQQGINTIYF.

In nucleotides, the CDR3 is TGCAGCGGTTGGGTCTCCGCCGAGACCCAGTACTTC. Translated, it gives CSGWVSAETQYF. The rearrangement joins TRBV29-1 to TRBJ2-5; no clear D gene. CDR1 and CDR2 (germline): SQVTM, ANQGSEA. The CDR3 consists of 12 residues. V shed 7 bases and J shed 5 bases, with 14 bases lying between them.

This clonotype came up many times. V and J are TRBV29-1 and TRBJ2-7, with D unclear. CDR3 length equals 12 residues. The germline V gene encodes CDR1 SQVTM and CDR2 ANQGSEA. Trimming stripped 7 bases from V and 7 bases from J, with 17 bases between. CDR3 sequence: CSAGWDVGEQYF. DNA for the CDR3: TGCAGCGCTGGATGGGATGTGGGGGAGCAGTACTTC.

This clonotype was detected many times. This chain connects TRBV4-3 to TRBJ2-5; the D gene is possibly TRBD2 (5 bases). This CDR3 contains 15 residues. Germline V gives CDR1 LGHNA, CDR2 YSLEER. Trimming removed 0 bases from V and 4 bases from J, with 12 bases in between. The CDR3 DNA sequence: TGCGCCAGCAGCCAAGATCTTGGGGAGTCAGAGACCCAGTACTTC. Translation gives CASSQDLGESETQYF.

This clonotype was detected only a few times. The gene calls are TRBV28 and TRBJ2-1; the match to TRBD2 covers 7 bases. In germline, CDR1 is MDHEN, CDR2 SYDVKM. This CDR3 region has 16 residues. J gave up 4 bases and V 7 bases, and 13 bases lay outside the gene matches. For the CDR3, the DNA is TGTGCCAGCACGTACGGAGCGCCGGGGGGTTACAATGAGCAGTTCTTC. Protein sequence: CASTYGAPGGYNEQFF.

This clonotype was seen at least ten times. CDR3 coding DNA: TGCGCCAGCAGCCCGAGGACAGGGGACATCTACGAGCAGTACTTC. Protein product: CASSPRTGDIYEQYF. The chain uses TRBV5-1 and TRBJ2-7; TRBD1 agrees at 9 bases. Germline CDR1 reads SGHRS; CDR2 reads YFSETQ. The CDR3 loop spans 15 amino acids. V trimming: 4 bases; J trimming: 3 bases; junction bases outside the gene matches: 8. Drawing the rest from reference TRBV5-1 and TRBJ2-7, the complete variable domain is KAGVTQTPRYLIKTRGQQVTLSCSPISGHRSVSWYQQTPGQGLQFLFEYFSETQRNKGNFPGRFSGRQFSNSRSEMNVSTLELGDSALYLCASSPRTGDIYEQYFGPGTRLTVT.

A few counts support this clonotype. V is TRBV4-2 and J is TRBJ2-5; maybe TRBD2 (6 bases). CDR3 length equals 13 residues. V lost 6 bases and J lost 2, with 10 bases in between. Germline lookup yields CDR1 LGHNA and CDR2 YNFKEQ. The CDR3 DNA is TGTGCCAGCAGATCTAGCGCACAAGAGACCCAGTACTTC. Its translation is CASRSSAQETQYF.

This clonotype was found many times. The chain employs TRBV27 and TRBJ2-1; TRBD2 aligns across 8 bases. Germline V lookup: CDR1 MNHEY, CDR2 SMNVEV (reference sequence). V lost 4 bases, J lost 9 bases, and 14 bases stayed unmatched. The CDR3 sequence is 16 residues long. The DNA for the CDR3 is TGTGCCAGCAGTTCCTTAGCGGGATTGGGTGGGAGTGAGCAGTTCTTC. This sequence encodes CASSSLAGLGGSEQFF.

This clonotype was observed many times. V gene TRBV29-1 combines with J gene TRBJ2-3; a weak D match, TRBD2 (6 bases). The CDR3 is 12 residues long. Germline CDR1 is SQVTM and CDR2 is ANQGSEA. V lost 7 bases and J 7 bases, leaving 15 bases between the germline ends. In DNA, the CDR3 is TGCAGCGCCGCGGGGATTGGGTATACGCAGTATTTT. This codes for CSAAGIGYTQYF.

The chain has TRBV10-3 and TRBJ2-1; 10 nucleotides agree with TRBD2. After removal of 3 bases from V and 3 bases from J, the junction contained 8 bases not matched to a gene. Germline CDR1 ENHRY, CDR2 SYGVKD. The CDR3 length is 17 residues. The DNA for the CDR3 is TGTGCCATCAGTGATTCCCGTCTAGCGGGAGTCTACAATGAGCAGTTCTTC. As protein: CAISDSRLAGVYNEQFF.

In this sample, this clonotype turned up many times. The V call is TRBV20-1, the J call TRBJ1-2; D not certain. CDR3 length: 13 residues. The germline V gene encodes CDR1 DFQATT and CDR2 SNEGSKA (reference sequence). V lost 1 base, J lost 4 bases, and 10 bases lay in between. The CDR3: CSARAHSAYGYTF. The CDR3 DNA sequence: TGCAGTGCTAGAGCGCACAGCGCCTATGGCTACACCTTC.

A few counts support this clonotype. The chain carries TRBV7-9 and TRBJ2-2; 7 nucleotides line up with TRBD2. Germline CDR1 and CDR2: SEHNR and FQNEAQ (reference sequence). This CDR3 comprises 13 residues. The V segment lost 4 bases and the J segment 17 bases; nucleotides outside the gene matches: 13. CDR3 in DNA: TGTGCCAGCAGCTCCCTTCTAGCGGTCCCCGTCTTTTTT. As protein: CASSSLLAVPVFF.

The chain carries TRBV4-3 and TRBJ2-2; a possible D gene is TRBD2 (6 bases). This CDR3 is 15 amino acids long. The germline V and J ends were trimmed by 2 bases and 4 bases, with 11 bases remaining between them. In germline, CDR1 is LGHNA, CDR2 YSLEER. The CDR3 DNA sequence: TGCGCCAGCAGCCAAAGGGCTAGCGCCACCGGGGAGCTGTTTTTT. It is translated as CASSQRASATGELFF.

This clonotype was picked up a small number of times. The chain couples TRBV4-2 to TRBJ2-1; D perhaps matches TRBD2 (5 bases). Germline values: CDR1 LGHNA, CDR2 YNFKEQ. The CDR3 length is 16 residues. The V and J ends lost 0 bases and 1 base respectively, with 10 bases between them. The CDR3, as DNA: TGTGCCAGCAGCCAAGAAAGGACTCTATCCTACAATGAGCAGTTCTTC. As protein: CASSQERTLSYNEQFF.

The chain links TRBV25-1 to TRBJ1-2; D gene ambiguous. V lost 6 bases to trimming and J lost 2 bases, with 10 bases between them. The CDR3 consists of 13 residues. From germline, CDR1 is MGHDK and CDR2 SYGVNS. CDR3 amino acids: CASRTPGNYGYTF. The DNA of the CDR3 is TGTGCCAGCAGGACACCGGGGAACTATGGCTACACCTTC.

At least ten counts were recorded for this clonotype. Since a much larger clone is just one base distant, this may be a read error. V usage is TRBV9 and J usage is TRBJ2-5; unclear D gene. Germline assignment: CDR1 SGDLS and CDR2 YYNGEE. This CDR3 has 11 amino acids. V dropped 0 bases and J dropped 3 bases, with 0 bases sitting between them. The CDR3 region has the DNA TGTGCCAGCAGCGTAGAAGAGACCCAGTACTTC. Protein: CASSVEETQYF.